A single sample gave rise to the 5 T cell receptor beta chains below, sequenced in a study of blood T cell repertoires in COVID-19. Assay used: immunoSEQ multiplex PCR; TCRdb lists only in-frame clones, some missing. Of around 300,000 clones listed, roughly 88% were seen once; the top ten hold approximately 10%. Input material: peripheral blood. The origin of the receptors is a woman between 70 and 85 years old with acute or convalescent COVID-19.

The chain employs TRBV3-1 (or the pseudogene TRBV3-2) and TRBJ2-2; D not resolved. The V gene lost 4 bases and the J gene lost 4 bases, with 13 bases spanning the gap. This CDR3 contains 15 residues. Germline CDR1 is LGHDT and CDR2 is YNNKEL (reference sequence). This CDR3 reads CASSLPLGSTGELFF. The CDR3 bases are TGTGCCAGCAGCCTGCCCCTAGGCTCCACCGGGGAGCTGTTTTTT.

V usage is TRBV2 and J usage is TRBJ1-2, with 8 bases that match TRBD1. This CDR3 comprises 12 residues. The V segment lost 6 bases and the J segment 5 bases; nucleotides outside the gene matches: 2. The germline V gene has CDR1 SNHLY and CDR2 FYNNEI. The CDR3 here is CASRGTGYGYTF. The CDR3 DNA follows: TGTGCCAGCAGAGGGACAGGATATGGCTACACCTTC. The variable domain in full, with the rest retrieved from reference TRBV2 and TRBJ1-2, is EPEVTQTPSHQVTQMGQEVILRCVPISNHLYFYWYRQILGQKVEFLVSFYNNEISEKSEIFDDQFSVERPDGSNFTLKIRSTKLEDSAMYFCASRGTGYGYTFGSGTRLTVV.

This clone was counted once. This sequence joins TRBV4-1 and TRBJ1-1, with TRBD1 as a possible D gene (6 bases). CDR3 length equals 14 residues. Germline CDR1 reads MGHRA; CDR2 reads YSYEKL. Trimming took 0 bases from V and 8 from J, leaving 13 bases between them. The CDR3 loop reads CASSQEIQGTEAFF. The CDR3 DNA reads TGCGCCAGCAGCCAAGAGATTCAGGGGACGGAAGCTTTCTTT.

The CDR3 loop is CASRPQGLLGEKLFF. The DNA for the CDR3 is TGTGCCAGCAGGCCGCAGGGCCTTCTCGGGGAAAAACTGTTTTTT. The rearrangement joins TRBV2 to TRBJ1-4, with a tentative D call TRBD1 (5 bases). CDR3 length equals 15 residues. CDR1 is SNHLY and CDR2 is FYNNEI in the germline V gene. The germline V and J ends were trimmed by 6 bases and 8 bases, with 19 bases remaining between them.

This sequence joins TRBV2 and TRBJ2-5; unclear D gene. The ends were cut back, 1 base at V and 4 bases at J, with 7 bases in the middle. The germline V gene encodes CDR1 SNHLY and CDR2 FYNNEI. This CDR3 is 13 amino acids long. The CDR3 nucleotides read TGTGCCAGCAGTGAAGAAAGACTAGAGACCCAGTACTTC. This encodes CASSEERLETQYF. The variable domain in full, with the rest retrieved from reference TRBV2 and TRBJ2-5, is EPEVTQTPSHQVTQMGQEVILRCVPISNHLYFYWYRQILGQKVEFLVSFYNNEISEKSEIFDDQFSVERPDGSNFTLKIRSTKLEDSAMYFCASSEERLETQYFGPGTRLLVL.